These 18 T cell receptor beta chains were all obtained from the same sample, sequenced in a study of technical replicates of blood from a handful of donors. TCRdb keeps only in-frame clones here, not all; method: immunoSEQ multiplex PCR. The table lists about 6,900 clones, 90% to 96% of them singletons. The source material was PBMCs. The receptors were sampled from a human donor in good health.

V gene TRBV5-6 combines with J gene TRBJ2-7, with D hard to call. Germline values: CDR1 SGHDT, CDR2 YYEEEE. The CDR3 consists of 12 residues. Trimming removed 2 bases at V and 3 bases at J, with 6 bases between. The DNA for the CDR3 is TGTGCCAGCAGCTTTTCAGGCTACGAGCAGTACTTC. Protein sequence: CASSFSGYEQYF. The full variable domain, its missing parts supplied by reference TRBV5-6 and TRBJ2-7, is DAGVTQSPTHLIKTRGQQVTLRCSPKSGHDTVSWYQQALGQGPQFIFQYYEEEERQRGNFPDRFSGHQFPNYSSELNVNALLLGDSALYLCASSFSGYEQYFGPGTRLTVT.

The chain employs TRBV9 and TRBJ1-1; no clear D gene. From germline, CDR1 is SGDLS and CDR2 YYNGEE. CDR3 length equals 14 residues. Deletions cut 1 base from V and 5 bases from J, with 12 bases between. CDR3 residues: CASSVPGVNTEAFF. The CDR3 coding sequence is TGTGCCAGCAGCGTACCCGGGGTTAATACTGAAGCTTTCTTT.

This chain connects TRBV19 to TRBJ2-3; 9 bases are a match to TRBD2. Trimming took 5 bases from V and 4 from J; bases not matched to a gene: 7. The V gene's germline CDR1 is LNHDA and CDR2 SQIVND (reference sequence). The CDR3 is made up of 15 amino acids. DNA of the CDR3: TGTGCCAGTAGTTTAGTAGCGGGAGATTCAGATACGCAGTATTTT. Protein sequence: CASSLVAGDSDTQYF.

V usage is TRBV6-4 and J usage is TRBJ2-1; weak D call: TRBD2 (5 bases). The CDR3 runs 13 residues. V was trimmed by 6 bases and J by 10 bases, leaving 16 bases between them. CDR1 is MRHNA and CDR2 is SNTAGT in the germline V gene. The CDR3 region is CASSRTHLEEQFF. DNA for the CDR3: TGTGCCAGCAGCCGGACTCATCTGGAGGAGCAGTTCTTC.

This rearrangement joins TRBV6-6 to TRBJ1-2; maybe TRBD1 (5 bases). This CDR3 has 14 residues. From germline, CDR1 is MNHNY and CDR2 SVGAGI (reference sequence). V dropped 2 bases and J dropped 2 bases, with 9 bases sitting between them. The CDR3 DNA sequence: TGTGCCAGCAGTTACGAGGCAGGGAACTATGGCTACACCTTC. Its protein product is CASSYEAGNYGYTF.

The V and J genes are TRBV27 and TRBJ2-7; possibly TRBD1 for D (6 bases). CDR1 is MNHEY and CDR2 is SMNVEV in the germline V gene (reference sequence). V dropped 8 bases and J dropped 2 bases, with 13 bases sitting between them. The CDR3 has 13 residues. CDR3 residues: CASGAGETYEQYF. The CDR3 nucleotides are TGTGCCAGCGGGGCAGGGGAAACCTACGAGCAGTACTTC.

This chain connects TRBV2 to TRBJ2-7; D is undetermined. V lost 3 bases, J lost 6 bases, and 6 bases lay in between. This CDR3 contains 11 residues. Germline CDR1 reads SNHLY; CDR2 reads FYNNEI. The CDR3 nucleotides are TGTGCCAGCAGTGAGGTCGGCGAGCAGTACTTC. Translation gives CASSEVGEQYF.

This clone was recorded only once. The V gene is TRBV6-5, the J gene TRBJ2-7; 11 bases align to TRBD2. This CDR3 is 15 amino acids long. Germline-derived CDR1 and CDR2 are MNHEY and SVGAGI. Unmatched junction bases numbered 7, after V lost 5 bases and J lost 4 bases. CDR3 sequence (DNA): TGTGCCAGCAGTGTGCCGGGACTAGCGGTGTACGAGCAGTACTTC. It specifies CASSVPGLAVYEQYF.

CDR3 DNA sequence: TGCGCCAGCAGTGACCAGGGCCCGAGCACTGAAGCTTTCTTT. This codes for CASSDQGPSTEAFF. J is TRBJ1-1 and V is TRBV10-1, with a possible D match to TRBD1 (5 bases). The CDR3 spans 14 residues. Germline V gives CDR1 WNHNN, CDR2 SYGVQD (reference sequence). Trimming left V 3 bases short and J 4 bases short, with 12 bases between.

The V gene is TRBV5-1, the J gene TRBJ1-2, with TRBD1 identical over 9 bases. The CDR3 runs 15 residues. With V trimmed by 3 bases and J by 8 bases, 11 bases remained unmatched. CDR1 is SGHRS, CDR2 YFSETQ, per germline. The CDR3 protein is CASSWSGQGLLGYTF. CDR3 nucleotides: TGCGCCAGCAGCTGGTCGGGACAGGGTTTATTAGGCTACACCTTC.

The V call is TRBV9, the J call TRBJ2-1; TRBD2 aligns across 10 bases. J gave up 3 bases and V 0 bases, and 6 bases lay outside the gene matches. Germline V gene lookup returns CDR1 SGDLS and CDR2 YYNGEE. The CDR3 spans 17 residues. The CDR3 nucleotides read TGTGCCAGCAGCGTAGCTACTAGCGGGGATTACTACAATGAGCAGTTCTTC. Encoded protein: CASSVATSGDYYNEQFF.

This clone was counted a single time. V and J are TRBV7-8 and TRBJ2-7; TRBD2 agrees at 8 bases. From germline, CDR1 is SGHVS and CDR2 FQNEAQ. V lost 1 base to trimming and J lost 12 bases; unmatched junction nucleotides: 8. The length of the CDR3 is 13 residues. The CDR3 region is CASSLDNSGTRYF. The CDR3, as DNA: TGTGCCAGCAGCTTAGATAATAGCGGGACCCGGTACTTC. Full variable domain (rest looked up from reference TRBV7-8 and TRBJ2-7): GAGVSQSPRYKVAKRGQDVALRCDPISGHVSLFWYQQALGQGPEFLTYFQNEAQLDKSGLPSDRFFAERPEGSVSTLKIQRTQQEDSAVYLCASSLDNSGTRYFGPGTRLTVT.

The chain couples TRBV5-1 to TRBJ2-1; 10 nucleotides align to TRBD1. Germline CDR1 SGHRS, CDR2 YFSETQ. CDR3 length: 15 residues. V dropped 7 bases and J dropped 0; count of bases not matched to a gene: 4. The CDR3 reads CASLRDRGSYNEQFF. CDR3 DNA: TGCGCCAGCCTGAGGGACAGGGGCTCCTACAATGAGCAGTTCTTC.

This clone was seen once. The CDR3 loop is CASSPGTGRDNSPLHF. CDR3 nucleotide sequence: TGTGCCAGCTCACCAGGGACAGGGAGGGATAATTCACCCCTCCACTTT. This chain uses TRBV18 with TRBJ1-6; 9 nucleotides agree with TRBD1. The CDR3 sequence is 16 residues long. CDR1 is KGHSH and CDR2 is LQKENI in the germline V gene. V was clipped by 2 bases and J by 5 bases; unmatched bases: 4.

The chain joins TRBV5-1 to TRBJ1-5; 10 positions match TRBD1. The CDR3 totals 15 residues. CDR1 is SGHRS and CDR2 is YFSETQ in the germline V gene. Losses at the gene ends were 4 bases for V and 6 bases for J; bases not matched to a gene: 7. In DNA, the CDR3 is TGCGCCAGCAGCGACGGGACAGGGGATGGTCAGCCCCAGCATTTT. This sequence encodes CASSDGTGDGQPQHF.

V gene TRBV7-7 combines with J gene TRBJ1-2; D possibly corresponds to TRBD1 (5 bases). Germline V CDR1 and CDR2: SSHAT, FNYEAQ (reference sequence). V was clipped by 6 bases and J by 3 bases, with 17 bases between them. The CDR3 is made up of 15 amino acids. The CDR3 protein is CASSLLRSGYYGYTF. As DNA, the CDR3 is TGTGCCAGCAGTTTACTGCGTTCAGGGTACTATGGCTACACCTTC.

The rearrangement joins TRBV6-1 to TRBJ2-7; 7 nucleotides align to TRBD2. Germline V CDR1 and CDR2: MNHNS, SASEGT. The CDR3 totals 15 residues. V lost 7 bases to trimming and J lost 3 bases; unmatched junction nucleotides: 12. The CDR3 reads CASTSPLAGDYEQYF. The CDR3 DNA sequence: TGTGCCAGCACCTCACCCTTAGCGGGTGACTACGAGCAGTACTTC.

The rearrangement uses TRBV6-6 and TRBJ2-7; D may be TRBD1 (6 bases). V lost 11 bases and J lost 2, with 16 bases in between. The germline V gene encodes CDR1 MNHNY and CDR2 SVGAGI (reference sequence). This CDR3 has 13 amino acids. The CDR3 DNA reads TGTGCCGTAGGGACACCCGCTCCCTACGAGCAGTACTTC. Translating gives CAVGTPAPYEQYF.